This T cell receptor beta chain was found in a study of T cell responses to AZD1222 COVID-19 vaccine (TCRdb year 2021). Looking at the study overall: AZD1222 recipients with second doses at about 4 weeks or about 12 weeks were pooled, because spike-specific TCR depth and breadth did not differ between schedules. Trial participants were enrolled by age into subgroups of 18-55, 56-69 and 70-plus years, and 148, 28 and 57 TCR-sequenced participants, respectively, were included in these subgroups. A total of around 240 trial participants underwent TCR sequencing, of whom some 210 received two doses of AZD1222 and about 25 received two doses of the MenACWY control vaccine. General findings and caveats noted by the study authors: Only a handful of AZD1222 recipients were SARS-CoV-2 seropositive at baseline, limiting conclusions about previously exposed vaccinees. In the small 56-69-year group, the increase in depth fell short of significance, most likely because of low power. Because no samples from the day 14 peak response were available, repertoires could be characterized only after the peak T cell response. CD4 TCRs associated with the vaccine covered the entire spike protein, and the dominant responses were in regions 160-218 and 743-854. After two AZD1222 doses, spike-specific TCR breadth and depth were significantly higher than at day 0 and than in MenACWY recipients. Most participants were white British and females outnumbered males, and the authors suggested that clonal diversity may have been underestimated. Epitopes outside the regions mutated in the B.1.351 and B.1.1.7 variants were reportedly recognized by nearly half of the unique spike-specific TCRs.

A word on this clone: Its antigen remains undetermined. Qualities for individual bases were not recorded, and no much larger clone is one base off.

From the germline V gene (reference sequence), CDR1 is LNHDA and CDR2 is SQIVND. V is pruned by 5 bases and J by 1 base, leaving 10 bases of the junction without a gene match. From the cysteine through the phenylalanine, the CDR3 covers 17 amino acids. The entry retains the CDR3 DNA only, 51 bases that are in frame from base 1. In light of the paper, this sample's time point label describes: baseline before first vaccination. Vaccinee samples were obtained from the UK trials COV001 and COV002, which included a single-blind randomized controlled phase 2/3 trial of AZD1222 (ChAdOx1 nCoV-19) in healthy adults. For TCRbeta chain sequencing, PBMC samples were collected from trial participants at day 0 and at day 28 after the second dose. The CDR3 regions of human TCRbeta chains were analyzed by immunosequencing. For the original study's pipeline: TCRs in the repertoires were compared against a reference library of SARS-CoV-2-specific TCRs that had been generated with the MIRA antigen-specificity platform. Breadth was defined as the fraction of unique TCRs that were SARS-CoV-2-associated, and depth was defined as the fraction of total T cells that were SARS-CoV-2-associated. Using the MIRA data, each spike-specific TCR was mapped to the spike region that the TCR reacts to and placed in a CD4 or CD8 class. Log10-transformed breadth and depth values were compared by one-way ANOVA with Sidak's multiple comparisons tests. The table was pulled from immuneACCESS by TCRdb, which kept in-frame rearrangements only. Such tables lose some clones; where checked, under half of the loss comes from unresolved V genes, and the rest has no known cause. Clone size and the V and J calls come from that table; the DNA yielded D and trimming. Recorded for this sample are 150,000 to 200,000 clones; just under 95% of them occurred a single time. The ten largest make up approximately 0.88% of the sample.

Sample: peripheral blood, taken on day 0 of AZD1222 vaccination. The V and J genes are TRBV19 and TRBJ1-5; TRBD1 lines up with 8 middle nucleotides. This clonotype was sampled from an adult in good health. The DNA sequence is TGTGCCAGTAGTGCATATGGACAGGGATCGAGCAATCAGCCCCAGCATTTT. It translates to CASSAYGQGSSNQPQHF.